Presented here are 6 T cell receptor beta chains from one specimen sequenced in a study of CD8 T cells in Susac syndrome. The RNA input was 0.5 to 1 ug, and it was reverse transcribed with random hexamers. TCRdb reprocessed the immunoSEQ multiplex PCR reads via MiXCR and lists one record per CDR3 protein. The sample holds 200,000 to 250,000 distinct CDR3 sequences; around 93% are singletons and the top ten take 0.082%. The sample taken for sequencing was CD4+ T cells from PBMCs. Receptor source: a human donor with multiple sclerosis.

The chain links TRBV12-5 to TRBJ1-2, with TRBD1 matching 7 bases. Trimming at V came to 5 bases and at J to 4 bases, leaving 4 bases not matched to a gene. CDR3 length: 13 residues. Per the germline V gene, CDR1 is LGHNT and CDR2 is FRNRAP. The CDR3 spells CASGRRDSYGYTF. In DNA, the CDR3 is TGTGCTAGTGGTCGGAGGGACAGCTATGGCTACACCTTC.

This chain uses TRBV20-1 with TRBJ2-5, with 7 bases fitting TRBD2. Trimming took 3 bases from V and 5 from J; bases not matched to a gene: 12. CDR1 and CDR2 (germline): DFQATT, SNEGSKA (reference sequence). This CDR3 contains 15 residues. The CDR3 DNA follows: TGCAGTGCTAGGGGTGTTGCGGGGGATCAGGAGACCCAGTACTTC. It translates to CSARGVAGDQETQYF.

The V and J genes are TRBV7-8 and TRBJ2-5; no clear D. The V and J ends lost 4 bases and 3 bases respectively, with 18 bases between them. The CDR3 has 16 residues. Germline CDR1 is SGHVS and CDR2 is FQNEAQ. The CDR3 sequence: CASSSASGRIEETQYF. For the CDR3, the DNA is TGTGCCAGCAGCTCCGCGTCGGGCAGAATAGAAGAGACCCAGTACTTC.

The chain links TRBV20-1 to TRBJ2-7; TRBD1 or TRBD2 may be the D gene (5 bases each). With 1 base removed from V and 2 bases from J, the gap between germline ends came to 6 bases. This CDR3 contains 12 residues. Germline assignment: CDR1 DFQATT and CDR2 SNEGSKA (reference sequence). The CDR3 loop reads CSARGGTYEQYF. As DNA, the CDR3 is TGCAGTGCTAGAGGGGGGACCTACGAGCAGTACTTC.

V and J are TRBV30 and TRBJ1-5, with D maybe TRBD1 (6 bases). The CDR3 is made up of 13 amino acids. CDR1 is GTSNPN and CDR2 is SVGIG in the germline V gene (reference sequence). V was pared by 7 bases and J by 7 bases, with 17 bases between. The DNA of the CDR3 is TGTGCCTATCGGGACACGTTGTCCCAGCCCCAGCATTTT. Its protein is CAYRDTLSQPQHF.

This clonotype appeared a single time. The gene calls are TRBV7-9 and TRBJ2-6; TRBD2 matches 9 bases. Per germline, CDR1 SEHNR and CDR2 FQNEAQ (reference sequence). The CDR3 has 17 amino acids. J was trimmed by 1 base and V by 5 bases; bases with no gene match: 6. CDR3 in DNA: TGTGCCAGCAGCCCCAGTGCGGGGGGGTCTGGGGCCAACGTCCTGACTTTC. It translates to CASSPSAGGSGANVLTF.